A selection of T cell receptor beta chains follows, all from one sample in a study of shared clonotypes between healthy human individuals. Here immunoSEQ multiplex PCR was the method, and the copy in TCRdb shows in-frame clones only, minus some. The table shows roughly 1,500,000 clones, with approximately 98.5% occurring only once. The specimen was naive CD4+ T cells sorted from blood. These receptors originate from a man younger than 40 in good health. The CDR3 runs from the conserved cysteine through the conserved F or W. D genes are given only for firm matches. Rows may omit the clone size; those that give it use once, few, many or a size class.

V,J,size,D,CDR3,DNA
TRBV7-8,TRBJ2-1,once,TRBD2,CASSTTGRGAVDEQFF,TGTGCCAGCAGCACAACCGGGAGGGGAGCGGTTGACGAGCAGTTCTTC
TRBV15,TRBJ2-5,.,TRBD1,CATSSRTGVETQYF,TGTGCCACCAGCAGTAGGACAGGGGTCGAGACCCAGTACTTC
TRBV11-2,TRBJ2-7,once,TRBD2,CASSLGPSGSVYEQYF,TGTGCCAGCAGCTTAGGTCCCAGCGGGAGCGTCTACGAGCAGTACTTC
TRBV5-1,TRBJ1-4,once,.,CASSLRATGVVEKLFF,TGCGCCAGCAGCTTGAGGGCGACAGGTGTGGTTGAAAAACTGTTTTTT
TRBV18,TRBJ2-1,.,.,CASSPSDNEQFF,TGTGCCAGCTCACCATCTGACAATGAGCAGTTCTTC
TRBV5-4,TRBJ2-7,.,TRBD1,CASSETGFEQYF,TGTGCCAGCAGCGAGACAGGGTTCGAGCAGTACTTC
TRBV7-9,TRBJ2-7,.,.,CASSQSPGAFSYEQYF,TGTGCCAGCAGCCAGTCCCCTGGGGCTTTCTCCTACGAGCAGTACTTC
TRBV6-1,TRBJ2-7,.,TRBD1,CASSGGGPRGLTSYEQYF,TGTGCCAGCAGTGGAGGGGGCCCCAGGGGCCTGACCTCCTACGAGCAGTACTTC
TRBV28,TRBJ2-7,once,.,CASSLFLRAVHEQYF,TGTGCCAGCAGTTTATTCCTCAGGGCGGTCCACGAGCAGTACTTC
TRBV11-2,TRBJ1-3,.,.,CASSFDPFSGNTIYF,TGTGCCAGCAGCTTTGACCCCTTCTCTGGAAACACCATATATTTT
TRBV5-1,TRBJ2-5,.,TRBD2,CASSLRETSKETQYF,TGCGCCAGCAGCCTGCGGGAGACCTCAAAAGAGACCCAGTACTTC
TRBV4-3,TRBJ2-7,.,TRBD2,CASSQVRSSGRPPPHSYEQYF,TGCGCCAGCAGCCAAGTACGATCTAGCGGGAGGCCCCCACCCCACTCCTACGAGCAGTACTTC
TRBV7-2,TRBJ2-5,.,.,CASSLSYQETQYF,TGTGCCAGCAGCTTAAGTTACCAAGAGACCCAGTACTTC
TRBV6-5,TRBJ2-3,.,.,CASSYSIAQPDTQYF,TGTGCCAGCAGTTACTCGATCGCCCAGCCAGATACGCAGTATTTT
TRBV9,TRBJ2-7,.,.,CASSPHGGGGPYEQYF,TGTGCCAGCAGCCCACACGGGGGCGGGGGCCCATACGAGCAGTACTTC
TRBV13,TRBJ2-3,.,TRBD2,CASSSPRGGGPSDTQYF,TGTGCCAGCAGCTCTCCTCGTGGGGGAGGGCCCTCAGATACGCAGTATTTT
TRBV29-1,TRBJ2-1,.,.,CSVVGYNEQFF,TGCAGCGTTGTGGGCTACAATGAGCAGTTCTTC
TRBV7-2,TRBJ2-4,.,TRBD1,CASSRAGTVVAKNIQYF,TGTGCCAGCAGCCGGGCCGGGACAGTAGTAGCCAAAAACATTCAGTACTTC
TRBV29-1,TRBJ2-3,.,.,CSVEDLPGYTQYF,TGCAGCGTTGAAGATCTCCCGGGGTATACGCAGTATTTT
TRBV15,TRBJ2-3,.,.,CATRDSTDTQYF,TGTGCCACCCGGGACTCCACAGATACGCAGTATTTT
TRBV25-1,TRBJ2-1,.,.,CASSVEGVSWGEQFF,TGTGCCAGCAGTGTCGAGGGGGTATCTTGGGGTGAGCAGTTCTTC
TRBV18,TRBJ2-1,.,.,CASSPVSGFSNEQFF,TGTGCCAGCTCACCGGTATCAGGGTTCTCCAATGAGCAGTTCTTC
TRBV7-3,TRBJ2-1,.,.,CASSPVDGYNEQFF,TGTGCCAGCAGCCCAGTTGACGGATACAATGAGCAGTTCTTC
TRBV19,TRBJ2-3,.,.,CASSIGVIAGRTDTQYF,TGTGCCAGTAGTATCGGGGTAATCGCGGGCCGCACAGATACGCAGTATTTT
TRBV5-5,TRBJ1-2,.,.,CASRATGNYGYTF,TGTGCCAGCAGGGCCACAGGGAACTATGGCTACACCTTC
TRBV4-2,TRBJ1-2,.,.,CASSQRRVGGYTF,TGTGCCAGCAGCCAACGGCGAGTCGGTGGCTACACCTTC
TRBV9,TRBJ2-2,.,TRBD2,CASSVGTSGTGELFF,TGTGCCAGCAGCGTAGGGACTAGTGGCACCGGGGAGCTGTTTTTT
TRBV4-1,TRBJ2-1,.,TRBD2,CASSQESGRESGRADEQFF,TGCGCCAGCAGCCAAGAATCTGGTCGGGAGAGCGGGAGGGCCGATGAGCAGTTCTTC
TRBV7-2,TRBJ2-7,.,.,CASSLEGAGYEQYF,TGTGCCAGCAGCTTGGAGGGGGCTGGATACGAGCAGTACTTC
TRBV7-2,TRBJ1-4,.,TRBD1,CASSLGQGGNEKLFF,TGTGCCAGCAGCTTAGGACAGGGGGGTAATGAAAAACTGTTTTTT
TRBV9,TRBJ2-7,.,.,CASSPGGRGTYEQYF,TGTGCCAGCAGCCCCGGAGGGCGGGGTACCTACGAGCAGTACTTC